The rows below give T cell receptor beta chains drawn from one sample of a study of blood T cell repertoires in COVID-19. Repertoires were generated with immunoSEQ multiplex PCR, while TCRdb's copy carries only in-frame clones and drops some. The repertoire has some 69,000 clones, 79% of them found once; the top ten carry around 50%. What was sequenced was peripheral blood. The origin of the receptors is a human donor in a cohort sampled during active COVID-19. Both conserved end residues are part of each CDR3. A D gene is named only where the DNA matches it firmly. Only some rows state a clone size, as once, few, many or a class for expanded clones.

clone size: many; J gene: TRBJ1-1; D gene: -; V gene: TRBV6-5; CDR3 DNA: TGTGCCAGCAGAGGGGGGGGAAACACTGAAGCTTTCTTT; CDR3 protein: CASRGGGNTEAFF
clone size: -; J gene: TRBJ2-5; D gene: TRBD2; V gene: TRBV7-2; CDR3 DNA: TGTGCCAGCAGTATACTAGCGGGGGGGCCCGGGACCCAGTACTTC; CDR3 protein: CASSILAGGPGTQYF
clone size: once; J gene: TRBJ1-6; D gene: -; V gene: TRBV7-8; CDR3 DNA: TGTGCCAGCAGCTTAGCGAGACCCGGGAGCTCCTATAATTCACCCCTCCACTTT; CDR3 protein: CASSLARPGSSYNSPLHF
clone size: -; J gene: TRBJ2-7; D gene: -; V gene: TRBV18; CDR3 DNA: TGTGCCAGCTCACCGCCGACCGACAGTTTATGGCACGAGCAGTACTTC; CDR3 protein: CASSPPTDSLWHEQYF
clone size: -; J gene: TRBJ2-7; D gene: TRBD1; V gene: TRBV5-1; CDR3 DNA: TGCGCCAGCAGCTCGACAGGGGGAGAAGCCTACGAGCAGTACTTC; CDR3 protein: CASSSTGGEAYEQYF
clone size: -; J gene: TRBJ2-7; D gene: -; V gene: TRBV9; CDR3 DNA: TGTGCCAGCAGCGTAGAGGACGGGAGTAGCTCCTACGAGCAGTACTTC; CDR3 protein: CASSVEDGSSSYEQYF
clone size: -; J gene: TRBJ1-2; D gene: -; V gene: TRBV6-1; CDR3 DNA: TGTGCCAGCAGCGAAGATGTACCGGGAGGGGGCTACACCTTC; CDR3 protein: CASSEDVPGGGYTF
clone size: once; J gene: TRBJ2-2; D gene: -; V gene: TRBV6-5; CDR3 DNA: TGTGCCAGCAGTTACCAGGGCGGGATCACCGGGGAGCTGTTTTTT; CDR3 protein: CASSYQGGITGELFF
clone size: -; J gene: TRBJ2-3; D gene: -; V gene: TRBV5-6; CDR3 DNA: TGTGCCAGCAGCCCTCCGGGGACAGATACGCAGTATTTT; CDR3 protein: CASSPPGTDTQYF
clone size: -; J gene: TRBJ2-7; D gene: -; V gene: TRBV27; CDR3 DNA: TGTGCCAGCAGTTTATGGGGGGTCCACGAGCAGTACTTC; CDR3 protein: CASSLWGVHEQYF
clone size: -; J gene: TRBJ2-7; D gene: TRBD1; V gene: TRBV11-2; CDR3 DNA: TGTGCCAGCAGTTCCCCGGGACAGGGGTACGAGCAGTACTTC; CDR3 protein: CASSSPGQGYEQYF
clone size: -; J gene: TRBJ2-1; D gene: TRBD1; V gene: TRBV27; CDR3 DNA: TGTGCCAGCAGTCGGCGGGACAGGGGTCTCCATGAGCAGTTCTTC; CDR3 protein: CASSRRDRGLHEQFF
clone size: -; J gene: TRBJ2-7; D gene: -; V gene: TRBV4-1; CDR3 DNA: TGCGCCAGCAGCCAAGGCGACAGGACTCGGGAGCAGTACTTC; CDR3 protein: CASSQGDRTREQYF
clone size: -; J gene: TRBJ1-5; D gene: TRBD1; V gene: TRBV7-9; CDR3 DNA: TGTGCCAGCAGCTTAGGGACAGGAGTTAATCAGCCCCAGCATTTT; CDR3 protein: CASSLGTGVNQPQHF
clone size: -; J gene: TRBJ2-1; D gene: -; V gene: TRBV10-3; CDR3 DNA: TGTGCCACCACTCAGCCAGGGCAGAATGAGCAGTTCTTC; CDR3 protein: CATTQPGQNEQFF
clone size: -; J gene: TRBJ2-5; D gene: TRBD2; V gene: TRBV5-1; CDR3 DNA: TGCGCCAGCAGCGGCGGGAGGGTCCAAGAGACCCAGTACTTC; CDR3 protein: CASSGGRVQETQYF
clone size: -; J gene: TRBJ2-7; D gene: TRBD2; V gene: TRBV7-2; CDR3 DNA: TGTGCCAGCAGCTTAAGTAGCGGGGGCCTCTACGAGCAGTACTTC; CDR3 protein: CASSLSSGGLYEQYF
clone size: -; J gene: TRBJ2-2; D gene: TRBD1; V gene: TRBV10-3; CDR3 DNA: TGTGCCACCCAACAGGGGGGCATTTCAAGCGGGGAGCTGTTTTTT; CDR3 protein: CATQQGGISSGELFF
clone size: -; J gene: TRBJ1-6; D gene: TRBD1; V gene: TRBV19; CDR3 DNA: TGTGCCGGCCGAGCCAGGGGGTCTGGTAATTCACCCCTCCACTTT; CDR3 protein: CAGRARGSGNSPLHF
clone size: -; J gene: TRBJ2-7; D gene: -; V gene: TRBV6-6; CDR3 DNA: TGTGCCAGCAGTTACGGCGGGGCTAGCTCCTACGAGCAGTACTTC; CDR3 protein: CASSYGGASSYEQYF
clone size: -; J gene: TRBJ2-5; D gene: TRBD2; V gene: TRBV6-2/TRBV6-3; CDR3 DNA: TGTGCCAGCAGCCCTAGCGGACTACAAGAGACCCAGTACTTC; CDR3 protein: CASSPSGLQETQYF
clone size: -; J gene: TRBJ2-3; D gene: -; V gene: TRBV5-6; CDR3 DNA: TGTGCCAGCAGCGCGACGGGATTAGATACGCAGTATTTT; CDR3 protein: CASSATGLDTQYF
clone size: -; J gene: TRBJ1-2; D gene: -; V gene: TRBV6-5; CDR3 DNA: TGTGCCAGCAGTTACTCGCCAGGGGATGGCTACACCTTC; CDR3 protein: CASSYSPGDGYTF
clone size: few; J gene: TRBJ2-1; D gene: TRBD2; V gene: TRBV27; CDR3 DNA: TGTGCTACCAGCGGGAGGGGATACAATGAGCAGTTCTTC; CDR3 protein: CATSGRGYNEQFF
clone size: -; J gene: TRBJ2-1; D gene: -; V gene: TRBV5-5; CDR3 DNA: TGTGCCAGCAGCTTGGAGTTTGGGTGGGGCAGTGGTGGCAATGAGCAGTTCTTC; CDR3 protein: CASSLEFGWGSGGNEQFF
clone size: -; J gene: TRBJ2-1; D gene: TRBD2; V gene: TRBV4-1; CDR3 DNA: TGCGCCAGCAGCCAAGCCCTAGCGGGCTCCTACAATGAGCAGTTCTTC; CDR3 protein: CASSQALAGSYNEQFF
clone size: -; J gene: TRBJ1-1; D gene: -; V gene: TRBV11-1; CDR3 DNA: TGTGCCAGCAGCTTAACAGATAACACTGAAGCTTTCTTT; CDR3 protein: CASSLTDNTEAFF
clone size: -; J gene: TRBJ1-1; D gene: -; V gene: TRBV28; CDR3 DNA: TGTGCCAGCAGTTTACTCGGGCGGGGGGCGAACACTGAAGCTTTCTTT; CDR3 protein: CASSLLGRGANTEAFF
clone size: -; J gene: TRBJ2-7; D gene: TRBD1; V gene: TRBV10-1; CDR3 DNA: TGCGCCAGCAGTGTCGGGGGGACAGGGACCAACGAGCAGTACTTC; CDR3 protein: CASSVGGTGTNEQYF
clone size: -; J gene: TRBJ2-2; D gene: TRBD2; V gene: TRBV4-1; CDR3 DNA: TGCGCCAGCAGCCCCCTAGGCTTAGCGGGAGACGGGGAGCTGTTTTTT; CDR3 protein: CASSPLGLAGDGELFF
clone size: -; J gene: TRBJ1-5; D gene: TRBD1; V gene: TRBV10-3; CDR3 DNA: TGTGCCTGCGGGGGACAGGGAGGGAATCAGCCCCAGCATTTT; CDR3 protein: CACGGQGGNQPQHF
clone size: -; J gene: TRBJ2-7; D gene: -; V gene: TRBV5-1; CDR3 DNA: TGCGCCAGCAGCAAGGACTCGAGGGAGCAGTACTTC; CDR3 protein: CASSKDSREQYF
clone size: -; J gene: TRBJ1-1; D gene: -; V gene: TRBV10-3; CDR3 DNA: TGTGCCATCAGTGGGACATCAATTGGCATGAACACTGAAGCTTTCTTT; CDR3 protein: CAISGTSIGMNTEAFF
clone size: once; J gene: TRBJ2-7; D gene: TRBD2; V gene: TRBV30; CDR3 DNA: TGTGCCTGGAGTCGGGGCGGGGGTGGCTCCTACGAGCAGTACTTC; CDR3 protein: CAWSRGGGGSYEQYF
clone size: few; J gene: TRBJ1-2; D gene: -; V gene: TRBV24-1; CDR3 DNA: TGTGCCACCAGTGACAGGACTAACTATGGCTACACCTTC; CDR3 protein: CATSDRTNYGYTF
clone size: -; J gene: TRBJ2-3; D gene: -; V gene: TRBV20-1; CDR3 DNA: TGCAGTGCTAGCCGAGGGGATACGCAGTATTTT; CDR3 protein: CSASRGDTQYF
clone size: -; J gene: TRBJ2-1; D gene: TRBD1; V gene: TRBV28; CDR3 DNA: TGTGCCAGCAGTTTATCAAGGGGGCTGGGGTCAATCTCCAATGAGCAGTTCTTC; CDR3 protein: CASSLSRGLGSISNEQFF
clone size: -; J gene: TRBJ2-2; D gene: TRBD1; V gene: TRBV10-3; CDR3 DNA: TGTGCCATCAGAATGGGGACAGGGGACACCGGGGAGCTGTTTTTT; CDR3 protein: CAIRMGTGDTGELFF
clone size: -; J gene: TRBJ2-3; D gene: -; V gene: TRBV12-3/TRBV12-4; CDR3 DNA: TGTGCCAGCAGTCCACCGGGAGATACGCAGTATTTT; CDR3 protein: CASSPPGDTQYF
clone size: -; J gene: TRBJ2-7; D gene: -; V gene: TRBV27; CDR3 DNA: TGTGCCAGCAGTCCCCACGACTTGCTCTCCTACGAGCAGTACTTC; CDR3 protein: CASSPHDLLSYEQYF
clone size: once; J gene: TRBJ2-7; D gene: TRBD1; V gene: TRBV7-2; CDR3 DNA: TGTGCCAGCAGCTCGGGACAGCGTTACGAGCAGTACTTC; CDR3 protein: CASSSGQRYEQYF
clone size: -; J gene: TRBJ1-5; D gene: -; V gene: TRBV28; CDR3 DNA: TGTGCCAGCAGTTTAGCGACAGGTATCCTGCTGCCCCAGCATTTT; CDR3 protein: CASSLATGILLPQHF
clone size: -; J gene: TRBJ2-1; D gene: -; V gene: TRBV15; CDR3 DNA: TGTGCCACCAGCAGAGACAGGGTGAATGAGCAGTTCTTC; CDR3 protein: CATSRDRVNEQFF